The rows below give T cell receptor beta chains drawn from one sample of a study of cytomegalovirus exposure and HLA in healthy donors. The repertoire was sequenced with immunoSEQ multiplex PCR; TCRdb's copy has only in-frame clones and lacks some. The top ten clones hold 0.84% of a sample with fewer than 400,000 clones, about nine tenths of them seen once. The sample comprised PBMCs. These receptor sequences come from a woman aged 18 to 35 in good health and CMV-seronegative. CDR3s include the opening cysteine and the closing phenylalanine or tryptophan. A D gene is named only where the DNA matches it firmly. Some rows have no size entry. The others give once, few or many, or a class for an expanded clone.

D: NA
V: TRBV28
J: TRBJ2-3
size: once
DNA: TGTGCCAGCAAACGTGACACCACCACAGATACGCAGTATTTT
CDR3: CASKRDTTTDTQYF

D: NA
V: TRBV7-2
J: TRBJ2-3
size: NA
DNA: TGTGCCAGCAGCTTAGCGGGGGAGGGCACAGATACGCAGTATTTT
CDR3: CASSLAGEGTDTQYF

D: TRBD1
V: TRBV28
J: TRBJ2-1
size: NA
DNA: TGTGCCAGCAGTCCGGGACAGGGGGTCTACAATGAGCAGTTCTTC
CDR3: CASSPGQGVYNEQFF

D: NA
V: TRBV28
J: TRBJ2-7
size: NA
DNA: TGTGCCAGCACACCCGGAGAAGCAGCGAGCTACGAGCAGTACTTC
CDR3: CASTPGEAASYEQYF

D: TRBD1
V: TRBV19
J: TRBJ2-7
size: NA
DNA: TGTGCCAGTACCCTGGACAGGGACTCCTACGAGCAGTACTTC
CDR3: CASTLDRDSYEQYF

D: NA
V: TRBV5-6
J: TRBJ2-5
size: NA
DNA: TGTGCCAGCAGCTTCGGTTTGCGTCAAGAGACCCAGTACTTC
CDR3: CASSFGLRQETQYF

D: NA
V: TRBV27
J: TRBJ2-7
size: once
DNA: TGTGCCAGCAGTTTATCGAGAGGGTTCTACGAGCAGTACTTC
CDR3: CASSLSRGFYEQYF

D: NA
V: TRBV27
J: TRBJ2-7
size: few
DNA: TGTGCCAGCAGTTTGTGGGGCCCGACGGACGAGCAGTACTTC
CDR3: CASSLWGPTDEQYF

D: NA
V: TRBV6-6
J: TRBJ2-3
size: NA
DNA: TGTGCCAGCAGTTACATGGCGGGCCGCACAGATACGCAGTATTTT
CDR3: CASSYMAGRTDTQYF

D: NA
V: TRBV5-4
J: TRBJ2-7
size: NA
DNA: TGTGCCAGCAGTATCAAAACAACAGGGCTCTACGAGCAGTACTTC
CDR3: CASSIKTTGLYEQYF

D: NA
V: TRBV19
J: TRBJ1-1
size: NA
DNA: TGTGCCAGTACTACCCAGAACACTGAAGCTTTCTTT
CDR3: CASTTQNTEAFF

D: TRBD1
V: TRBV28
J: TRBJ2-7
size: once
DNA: TGTGCCAGCAGCCTGGGGACAGGTGGGGAGGCCGAGCAGTACTTC
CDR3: CASSLGTGGEAEQYF

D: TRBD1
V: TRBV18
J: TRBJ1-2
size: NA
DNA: TGTGCCAGCTCATCCCGGACAGGGGAGTACGGCTACACCTTC
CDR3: CASSSRTGEYGYTF

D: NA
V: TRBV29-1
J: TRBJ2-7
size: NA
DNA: TGCAGCGTTTCTGTGGGAGAGTCTCCCGTCTACGAGCAGTACTTC
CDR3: CSVSVGESPVYEQYF

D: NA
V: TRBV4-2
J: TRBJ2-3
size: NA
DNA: TGTGCCAGCAGCCAAGACGCGCGGAACCCTAGCACAGATACGCAGTATTTT
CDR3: CASSQDARNPSTDTQYF

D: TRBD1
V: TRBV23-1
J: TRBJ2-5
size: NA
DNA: TGCGCCAGCAGTCAAGACAGGGAGCAAGAGACCCAGTACTTC
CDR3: CASSQDREQETQYF

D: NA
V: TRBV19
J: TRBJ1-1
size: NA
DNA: TGTGCCAGTAATTCCGGGAACCCGAACACTGAAGCTTTCTTT
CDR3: CASNSGNPNTEAFF

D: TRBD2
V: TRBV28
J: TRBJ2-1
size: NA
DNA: TGTGCCAGCAGTCCCGCGAGCGGGGTATACAATGAGCAGTTCTTC
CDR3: CASSPASGVYNEQFF

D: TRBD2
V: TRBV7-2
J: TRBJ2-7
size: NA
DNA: TGTGCCAGCAGCTTTAGCGGGCTTATCTACGAGCAGTACTTC
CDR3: CASSFSGLIYEQYF

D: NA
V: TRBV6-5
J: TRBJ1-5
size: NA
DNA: TGTGCCAGCAGTTCCCTACAGGGAAGCAATCAGCCCCAGCATTTT
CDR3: CASSSLQGSNQPQHF

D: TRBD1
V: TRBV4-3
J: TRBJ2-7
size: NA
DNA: TGCGCCAGCAGCCACGGATTAGCGGGACAGGGGGTCGAGCAGTACTTC
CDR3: CASSHGLAGQGVEQYF

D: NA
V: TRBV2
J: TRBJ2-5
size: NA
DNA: TGTGCCAGCAGTGAAGGACCAGGGGCCTCAGAGACCCAGTACTTC
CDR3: CASSEGPGASETQYF

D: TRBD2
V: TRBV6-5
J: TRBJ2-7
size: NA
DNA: TGTGCCAGCGGACTAGCGGGAGACCCCTACGAGCAGTACTTC
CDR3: CASGLAGDPYEQYF

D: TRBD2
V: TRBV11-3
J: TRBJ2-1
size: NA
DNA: TGTGCCAGCAGCGCCGGGACTAGCGGGAGTAATGAGCAGTTCTTC
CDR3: CASSAGTSGSNEQFF

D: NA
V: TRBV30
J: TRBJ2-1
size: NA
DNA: TGTGCCTGGAGTGGTTCCGGGCTAGCGATAAACAATGAGCAGTTCTTC
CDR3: CAWSGSGLAINNEQFF

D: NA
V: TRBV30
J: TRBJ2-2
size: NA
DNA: TGTGCCTGGAACCACCCCTTAGCGTCCGGGGAGCTGTTTTTT
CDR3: CAWNHPLASGELFF

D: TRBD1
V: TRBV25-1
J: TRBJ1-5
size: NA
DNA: TGTGCCAGCAGTGGTCACCCGGGACAGGGCGATCAGCCCCAGCATTTT
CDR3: CASSGHPGQGDQPQHF

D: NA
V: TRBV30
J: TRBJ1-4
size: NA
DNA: TGTGCCTGGAGTGCTCAGGGAGGTGAAAAACTGTTTTTT
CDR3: CAWSAQGGEKLFF

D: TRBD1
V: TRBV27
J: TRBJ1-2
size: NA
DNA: TGTGCCAGCAGTACGACAGGGTTAAGCGATAAGGCTAACTATGGCTACACCTTC
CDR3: CASSTTGLSDKANYGYTF

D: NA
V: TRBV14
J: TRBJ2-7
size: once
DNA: TGTGCCAGCAGCCTTACAGAGGACACATACGAGCAGTACTTC
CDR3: CASSLTEDTYEQYF

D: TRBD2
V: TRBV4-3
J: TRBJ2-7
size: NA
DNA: TGCGCCAGCAGCCAAGCTCGGGAGGGCCTCTACGAGCAGTACTTC
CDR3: CASSQAREGLYEQYF

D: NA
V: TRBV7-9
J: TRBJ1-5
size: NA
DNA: TGTGCCAGCAGCGTCGGGAGGGGAACGAATCAGCCCCAGCATTTT
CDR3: CASSVGRGTNQPQHF

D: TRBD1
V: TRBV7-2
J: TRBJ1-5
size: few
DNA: TGTGCCAGCAATCCAGGGGGCGCGAGTCAGCCCCAGCATTTT
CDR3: CASNPGGASQPQHF

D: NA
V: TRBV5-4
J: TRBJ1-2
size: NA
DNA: TGTGCCAGCACCAATAGTAAGACAGCTAACTATGGCTACACCTTC
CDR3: CASTNSKTANYGYTF

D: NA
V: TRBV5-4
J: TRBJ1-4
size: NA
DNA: TGTGCCAGCAGCTTGGACGACAGAAGTAATGAAAAACTGTTTTTT
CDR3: CASSLDDRSNEKLFF

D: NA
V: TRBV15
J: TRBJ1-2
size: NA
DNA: TGTGCCACCAGCAGAGAAAAAGGGGCCAGACCACGTAACTATGGCTACACCTTC
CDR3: CATSREKGARPRNYGYTF

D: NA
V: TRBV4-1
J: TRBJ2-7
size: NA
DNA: TGCGCCAGCAGCCCCACCGGTGGGGGGAGCTACGAGCAGTACTTC
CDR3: CASSPTGGGSYEQYF

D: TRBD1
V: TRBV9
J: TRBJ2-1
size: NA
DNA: TGTGCCAGCAGCGTCGGGGGACAGGCCTACAATGAGCAGTTCTTC
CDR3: CASSVGGQAYNEQFF